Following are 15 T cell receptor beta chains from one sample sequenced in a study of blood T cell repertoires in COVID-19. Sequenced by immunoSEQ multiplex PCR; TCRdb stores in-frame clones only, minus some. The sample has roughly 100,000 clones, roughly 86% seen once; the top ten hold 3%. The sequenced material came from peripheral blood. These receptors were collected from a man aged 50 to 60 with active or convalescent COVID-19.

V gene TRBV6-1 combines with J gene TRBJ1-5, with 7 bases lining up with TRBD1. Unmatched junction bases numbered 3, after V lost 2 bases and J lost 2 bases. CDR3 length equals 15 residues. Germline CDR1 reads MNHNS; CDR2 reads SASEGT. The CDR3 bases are TGTGCCAGCAGTGAAAGGGGGCTGGGCAATCAGCCCCAGCATTTT. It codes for CASSERGLGNQPQHF.

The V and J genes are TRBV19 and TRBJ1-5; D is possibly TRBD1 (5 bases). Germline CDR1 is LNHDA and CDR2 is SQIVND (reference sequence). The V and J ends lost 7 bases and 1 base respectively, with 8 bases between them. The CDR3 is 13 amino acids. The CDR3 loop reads CASNDRSNQPQHF. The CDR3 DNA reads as TGTGCCAGTAACGACAGAAGCAATCAGCCCCAGCATTTT.

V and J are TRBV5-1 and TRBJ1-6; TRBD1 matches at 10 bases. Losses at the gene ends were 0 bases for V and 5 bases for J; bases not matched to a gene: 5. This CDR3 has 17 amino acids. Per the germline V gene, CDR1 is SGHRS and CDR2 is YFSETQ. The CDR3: CASSLVPTGGNNSPLHF. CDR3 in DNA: TGCGCCAGCAGCTTGGTCCCGACAGGGGGCAATAATTCACCCCTCCACTTT.

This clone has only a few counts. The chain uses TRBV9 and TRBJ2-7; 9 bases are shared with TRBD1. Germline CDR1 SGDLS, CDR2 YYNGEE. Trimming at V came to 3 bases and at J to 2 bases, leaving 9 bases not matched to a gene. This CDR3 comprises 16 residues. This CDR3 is CASSEGDRASTYEQYF. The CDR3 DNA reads TGTGCCAGCAGCGAGGGGGACAGGGCAAGCACCTACGAGCAGTACTTC.

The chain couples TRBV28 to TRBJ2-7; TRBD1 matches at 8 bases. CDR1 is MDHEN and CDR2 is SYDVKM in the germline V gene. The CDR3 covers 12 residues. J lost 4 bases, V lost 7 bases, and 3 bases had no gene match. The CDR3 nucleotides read TGTGCCAGCAACGACAGGGGTTACGAGCAGTACGTC. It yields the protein CASNDRGYEQYV.

CDR3 sequence reads: CASRLTGGWEQYF. The CDR3 DNA is TGTGCCAGCAGGTTGACAGGGGGCTGGGAGCAGTACTTC. This chain uses TRBV28 with TRBJ2-7, with 10 bases matching TRBD1. The CDR3 sequence is 13 residues long. Germline CDR1 reads MDHEN; CDR2 reads SYDVKM. The V segment lost 6 bases and the J segment 7 bases; nucleotides outside the gene matches: 6.

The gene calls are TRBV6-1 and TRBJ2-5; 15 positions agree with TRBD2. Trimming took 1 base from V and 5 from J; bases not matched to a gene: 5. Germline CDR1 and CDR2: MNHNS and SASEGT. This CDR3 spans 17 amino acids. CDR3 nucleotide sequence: TGTGCCAGCAGTGAAGGGGGACTAGCGGGGGGCGCGGAGACCCAGTACTTC. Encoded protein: CASSEGGLAGGAETQYF.

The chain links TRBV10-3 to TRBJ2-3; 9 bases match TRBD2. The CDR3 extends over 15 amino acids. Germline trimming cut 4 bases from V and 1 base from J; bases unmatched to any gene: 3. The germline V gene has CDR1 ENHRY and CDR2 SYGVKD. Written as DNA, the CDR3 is TGTGCCATCAGTGGGTCTAGCGGGGGCACAGATACGCAGTATTTT. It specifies CAISGSSGGTDTQYF.

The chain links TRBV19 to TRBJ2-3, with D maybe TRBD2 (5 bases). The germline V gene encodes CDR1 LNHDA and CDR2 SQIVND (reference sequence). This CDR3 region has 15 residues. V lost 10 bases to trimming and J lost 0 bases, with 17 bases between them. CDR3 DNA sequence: TGTGCCACCTCGGACTCCGGCTCTAGCACAGATACGCAGTATTTT. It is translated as CATSDSGSSTDTQYF.

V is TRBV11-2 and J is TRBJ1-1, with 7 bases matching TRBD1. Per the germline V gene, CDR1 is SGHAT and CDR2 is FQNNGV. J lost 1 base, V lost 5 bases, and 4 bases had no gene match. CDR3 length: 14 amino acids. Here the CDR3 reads CASSTTGSNTEAFF. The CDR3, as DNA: TGTGCCAGCAGCACGACAGGGTCGAACACTGAAGCTTTCTTT.

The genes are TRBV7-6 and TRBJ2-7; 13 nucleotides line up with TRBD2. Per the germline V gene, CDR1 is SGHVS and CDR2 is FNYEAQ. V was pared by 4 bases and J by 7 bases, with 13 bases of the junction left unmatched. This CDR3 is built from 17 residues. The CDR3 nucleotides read TGTGCCAGCAGCTGGGGACTAGCGGGGCTCCCTTTGGGAGAGCAGTACTTC. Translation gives CASSWGLAGLPLGEQYF.

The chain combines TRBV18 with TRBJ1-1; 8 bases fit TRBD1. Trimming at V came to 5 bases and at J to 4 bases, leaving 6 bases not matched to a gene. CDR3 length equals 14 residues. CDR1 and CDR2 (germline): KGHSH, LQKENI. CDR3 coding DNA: TGTGCCAGCTCATCCGCAGGGGGCACCACTGAAGCTTTCTTT. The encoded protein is CASSSAGGTTEAFF.

The CDR3: CASSQSHGSNQPQHF. The CDR3 coding sequence is TGTGCCAGCAGCCAGTCCCACGGGAGCAATCAGCCCCAGCATTTT. The chain recombines TRBV6-5 with TRBJ1-5; the D is unclear. V was cut by 6 bases and J by 1 base, with 13 bases left in between. Germline V gene data show CDR1 as MNHEY and CDR2 as SVGAGI. CDR3 length equals 15 residues.

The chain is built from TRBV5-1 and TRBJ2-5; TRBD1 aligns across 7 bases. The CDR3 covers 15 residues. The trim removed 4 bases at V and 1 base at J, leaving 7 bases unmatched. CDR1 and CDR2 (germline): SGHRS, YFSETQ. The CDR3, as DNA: TGCGCCAGCAGCGATGGCGGACAGGCCCAAGAGACCCAGTACTTC. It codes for CASSDGGQAQETQYF.

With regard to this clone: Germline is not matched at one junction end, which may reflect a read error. The CDR3 nucleotides read TGTGCCAGCAGGGGAGGCAAACAGCCCCAGCATTTT. Translation gives CASRGGKQPQHF. The chain is built from TRBV28 and TRBJ1-5; no reliable D call. Germline V gene data show CDR1 as MDHEN and CDR2 as SYDVKM. The CDR3 is 12 residues long.